The source of this T cell receptor (beta chain) is a study of identical twins. The CDR3 is 14 amino acids. Trimming pared 3 bases from V and 0 bases from J, leaving 10 bases between. Germline CDR1 and CDR2: SGDLS and YYNGEE. MiXCR, run by TCRdb on the 5' RACE reads, gives a single entry per CDR3 protein. The table includes over 200,000 distinct CDR3 sequences, 5.5% to 7.5% detected once. Points from the study as a whole: Beta out-of-frame sequences showed weaker excess sharing between twins.

This clonotype has ten or more counts. Its antigen is currently unknown. The same data also went into a second study, on T cells expressing NK-cell markers. That investigation notes: Each TCR beta repertoire originated in sorted T cells that were CD3+CD56+NKG2C+, CD3+CD56+NKG2C- or CD3+CD56-NKG2C+.

The gene calls are TRBV9 and TRBJ2-7; D may be TRBD1 (6 bases). This sequence originates from a woman aged 18-29 years in good health. The sample consisted of CD8+ T cells sorted from blood. CDR3 DNA: TGTGCCAGCAGCGGCCAGGGGAACTCCTACGAGCAGTACTTC. It translates to CASSGQGNSYEQYF.